A selection of T cell receptor beta chains follows, all from one sample in a study of cytomegalovirus exposure and HLA in healthy donors. The data were produced by immunoSEQ multiplex PCR, yet TCRdb's version contains in-frame clones alone and is incomplete. This sample has about 120,000 clones, with around 81% found just once. The sequencing input was PBMCs. Receptor source: a woman aged 25 to 39 in good health and CMV-seronegative. Both conserved end residues are part of each CDR3.

TRBV28 CASTPPGPSSGRQYF
TRBV19 CASSGEQETQYF
TRBV19 CASSAGRNSPLHF
TRBV4-2 CASSRTGDSDQPQHF
TRBV27 CATAGGGIYNEQFF
TRBV28 CASSQLAGVINEQFF
TRBV14 CASSQGTGPNQRSYEQYF
TRBV11-3 CASSPGLATDTQYF
TRBV28 CASSLAGIGTASTEAFF
TRBV27 CASSLTSGSTDTQYF
TRBV5-1 CASSPATGDYEQYF
TRBV5-1 CASSGRGTEAFF
TRBV4-3 CASSRRLAVTDTQYF
TRBV9 CASSVDLYNEQFF
TRBV7-3 CASSLTGSGGLTDTQYF
TRBV4-3 CASSQEFTGGPSETQYF
TRBV27 CASHRGDTQYF
TRBV6-6 CASNSEGASNQPQHF
TRBV13 CASSLSTGNEQYF
TRBV27 CASTRGAATNEKLFF
TRBV7-9 CATTGTGATGELFF
TRBV30 CALDRVYEQYF
TRBV18 CASAGLAAYEQYF
TRBV28 CASSLRSGGAKNIQYF
TRBV14 CASSQRGGFYGYTF
TRBV6-5 CASSYSGATEAFF
TRBV7-2 CASSLVRGTVHIMNTEAFF
TRBV18 CASSPSPGDSYNEQFF
TRBV5-4 CASSLGAGAGELFF
TRBV4-2 CASSQWEREGQETQYF
TRBV28 CASSPLAQETQYF
TRBV2 CASSERTGVSYEQYF